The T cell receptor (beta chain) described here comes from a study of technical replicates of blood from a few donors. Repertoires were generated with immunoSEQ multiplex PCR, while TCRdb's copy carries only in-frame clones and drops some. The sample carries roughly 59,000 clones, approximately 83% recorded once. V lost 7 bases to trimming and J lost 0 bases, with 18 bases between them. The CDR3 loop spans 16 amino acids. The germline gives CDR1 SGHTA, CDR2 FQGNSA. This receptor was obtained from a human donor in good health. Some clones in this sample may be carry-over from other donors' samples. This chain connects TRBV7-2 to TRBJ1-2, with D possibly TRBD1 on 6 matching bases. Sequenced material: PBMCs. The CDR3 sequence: CASIPSGGRANYGYTF. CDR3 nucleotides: TGTGCCAGCATCCCTTCGGGGGGGCGGGCTAACTATGGCTACACCTTC.